The sequence of this TCR beta chain was determined in a study of Ad26.COV2.S vaccination and SARS-CoV-2 variants. For the study at large: Donor was in the COV1001 Ad26.COV2.S trial arm.

Trimming shortened V by 4 bases and J by 3 bases, and 16 bases separated the two germline ends. The CDR3 has 15 amino acids. Germline CDR1 MNHNS, CDR2 SASEGT. This table comes from immunoSEQ multiplex PCR, and its TCRdb copy is limited to in-frame clones, with some not included. Of under 550,000 clones listed, around 90% were seen once; the top ten hold 12%. Documented treatment: around 19 received Ad26.COV2.S at low or high dose, single or two shots; roughly five received placebo; per-sample allocation not given. Samples analyzed were those drawn on day 63 after the first vaccine or placebo injection.

The gene calls are TRBV6-1 and TRBJ2-7; D may be TRBD1 (6 bases). Here the sequenced sample was peripheral blood, taken in a trial of Ad26.COV2.S vaccine versus placebo. The TCR originated in a person aged 18-60 years who received the Ad26.COV2.S COVID-19 vaccine or a placebo. The DNA for the CDR3 is TGTGCCAGCAGTGGAGCATTGGACAGTTACTACGAGCAGTACTTC. Its translation is CASSGALDSYYEQYF.